A selection of T cell receptor beta chains follows, all from one sample in a study of OX40 agonist ivuxolimab in advanced cancers. Sequenced by immunoSEQ multiplex PCR; TCRdb stores in-frame clones only, minus some. The table includes about 77,000 clones, around 83% detected once. The sequencing here drew on CD4+ or CD8+ T cells sorted from blood, taken in a trial of the OX40 agonist ivuxolimab. The receptors derive from an adult with an advanced solid tumor such as melanoma, head and neck, liver or kidney cancer. Both conserved end residues are part of each CDR3. The D gene is left open where the match is weak. The listing skips clone size in some rows; elsewhere it reads once, few, many or a size class.

V: TRBV28; length: 15; J: TRBJ1-2; size: NA; D: TRBD1; CDR3: CASSQQGVGGRGYTF; DNA: TGTGCCAGCAGTCAACAGGGGGTTGGCGGTCGTGGCTACACCTTC
V: TRBV5-1; length: 14; J: TRBJ2-1; size: NA; D: TRBD2; CDR3: CASSFGGSYNEQFF; DNA: TGCGCCAGCAGCTTCGGGGGGTCCTACAATGAGCAGTTCTTC
V: TRBV9; length: 15; J: TRBJ2-3; size: NA; D: NA; CDR3: CASSVATGVTDTQYF; DNA: TGTGCCAGCAGCGTAGCTACGGGGGTCACAGATACGCAGTATTTT
V: TRBV28; length: 16; J: TRBJ1-6; size: NA; D: TRBD1; CDR3: CASIFLADRGHSPLHF; DNA: TGTGCCAGCATCTTTCTCGCGGACAGGGGCCATTCACCCCTCCACTTT
V: TRBV6-6; length: 16; J: TRBJ1-1; size: NA; D: TRBD1; CDR3: CASSPRQGGMNTEAFF; DNA: TGTGCCAGCAGTCCCCGACAGGGTGGCATGAACACTGAAGCTTTCTTT
V: TRBV27; length: 18; J: TRBJ2-1; size: NA; D: TRBD2; CDR3: CATRLPRLNRGGANEQFF; DNA: TGTGCCACCCGCCTCCCCCGACTCAATCGGGGGGGGGCCAATGAGCAGTTCTTC
V: TRBV28; length: 19; J: TRBJ2-7; size: NA; D: TRBD1; CDR3: CASSLSPSRVDRGIYEQYF; DNA: TGTGCCAGCAGTTTATCCCCTTCCCGGGTCGACAGGGGGATCTACGAGCAGTACTTC
V: TRBV11-3; length: 15; J: TRBJ2-1; size: NA; D: TRBD2; CDR3: CASSPGTSSYNEQFF; DNA: TGTGCCAGCAGCCCCGGGACTAGCTCCTACAATGAGCAGTTCTTC
V: TRBV28; length: 15; J: TRBJ1-6; size: NA; D: TRBD1; CDR3: CASDGQGANNSPLHF; DNA: TGTGCCAGCGACGGACAGGGGGCGAATAATTCACCCCTCCACTTT
V: TRBV7-6; length: 14; J: TRBJ1-1; size: few; D: NA; CDR3: CASSSTTGTTEAFF; DNA: TGTGCCAGCAGCTCTACTACAGGGACCACTGAAGCTTTCTTT
V: TRBV5-5; length: 16; J: TRBJ1-2; size: NA; D: TRBD1; CDR3: CASSSGRGQGEISYTF; DNA: TGTGCCAGCAGCTCTGGCCGGGGACAGGGGGAAATTAGCTACACCTTC
V: TRBV10-2; length: 15; J: TRBJ2-3; size: NA; D: NA; CDR3: CASSAVREGTDTQYF; DNA: TGCGCCAGCAGTGCGGTCAGGGAAGGCACAGATACGCAGTATTTT
V: TRBV28; length: 18; J: TRBJ1-2; size: NA; D: TRBD1; CDR3: CASTLGGTGAMSNYGYTF; DNA: TGTGCCAGCACCCTGGGGGGGACAGGGGCAATGTCGAACTATGGCTACACCTTC
V: TRBV6-1; length: 14; J: TRBJ2-7; size: NA; D: TRBD2; CDR3: CASTGASGSYEQYF; DNA: TGTGCCAGCACTGGGGCTAGCGGCTCCTACGAGCAGTACTTC
V: TRBV6-1; length: 14; J: TRBJ1-3; size: NA; D: NA; CDR3: CASSDLYSGNTIYF; DNA: TGTGCCAGCAGTGACCTATACTCTGGAAACACCATATATTTT
V: TRBV2; length: 12; J: TRBJ1-3; size: NA; D: NA; CDR3: CASSEEGNTIYF; DNA: TGTGCCAGCAGTGAAGAAGGAAACACCATATATTTT
V: TRBV7-9; length: 15; J: TRBJ2-1; size: NA; D: TRBD2; CDR3: CASSPPGLAGIEQFF; DNA: TGTGCCAGCAGCCCTCCGGGACTAGCGGGTATAGAGCAGTTCTTC
V: TRBV7-9; length: 14; J: TRBJ2-6; size: NA; D: NA; CDR3: CASSLPQGANVLTF; DNA: TGTGCCAGCAGCCTCCCCCAGGGGGCCAACGTCCTGACTTTC
V: TRBV10-3; length: 14; J: TRBJ1-2; size: NA; D: NA; CDR3: CAISDPVRGGGYTF; DNA: TGTGCCATCAGTGACCCAGTGAGGGGAGGAGGCTACACCTTC
V: TRBV15; length: 14; J: TRBJ2-7; size: NA; D: NA; CDR3: CATSRDYQGYEQYF; DNA: TGTGCCACCAGCAGAGACTACCAGGGTTACGAGCAGTACTTC
V: TRBV30; length: 13; J: TRBJ2-1; size: NA; D: NA; CDR3: CAWSEVPSGKQFF; DNA: TGTGCCTGGAGCGAAGTCCCCTCGGGGAAGCAGTTCTTC
V: TRBV10-1; length: 15; J: TRBJ1-2; size: NA; D: NA; CDR3: CASTPIDPRRYGYTF; DNA: TGCGCCAGCACCCCGATCGACCCGCGCCGCTATGGCTACACCTTC